This note documents a single T cell receptor (beta chain) sequence. Antigen: not known. A junction boundary mismatches the germline segment, possibly from a read error. TCRdb itself ran the reads through MiXCR, one entry per CDR3 protein. The table shows roughly 990,000 distinct CDR3 sequences, with less than 40% occurring only once. This specimen belongs to a study of T cell repertoires in cytomegalovirus infection. Study overall: Public TCR beta signatures provided an indication of both CMV infection and a matching HLA type.

The CDR3 consists of 19 residues. The germline gives CDR1 MGHRA, CDR2 YSYEKL. This clonotype was sampled from a human donor in good health (CMV status not recorded). Some clones in this sample may be carry-over from other donors' samples. The J gene is TRBJ2-3, the V gene TRBV4-1; D uncertain. This sample comprised cultured CD8+ T cells from PBMCs, obtained from culture after CMV antigen stimulation. This CDR3 reads CASSLPLGTRASSTDTQYF. DNA for the CDR3: TGTGCCAGCAGCTTACCCCTGGGCACCAGAGCCTCTAGCACAGATACGCAGTATTTT.